This T cell receptor beta chain stems from a study of molecular identifiers for immune sequencing clone quantification. Germline loops: CDR1 SGHAT, CDR2 FQNNGV. The V end was cut by 4 bases, the J end by 4 bases, with 9 bases between. This CDR3 contains 13 residues. The CD8+CD4-CCR7+CD45RA+ phenotype defined the sorted naive CD8 T cells. The authors built bulk TCR libraries by previously described methods with listed TCR primers. From the PCR reads, TCRdb called clonotypes with MiXCR, one entry per CDR3 protein. The sample carries about 640,000 distinct CDR3 sequences, 15% to 20% recorded once. Study-wide results and limits: Effector cells had over 99% of their molecules in clones above 20 RNA copies, while naive cells had under 1%.

This clonotype occurred many times. Its antigen is not known. The sequence came from a human donor in good health. Some libraries in this study had Jurkat cell RNA spiked in. The chain links TRBV11-2 to TRBJ2-3; D unclear. Specimen: naive CD8+ T cells from blood, with Jurkat cell RNA spiked in. Subset indicated: FACS-sorted CD8+CD4-CCR7+CD45RA+ naive T cells. CDR3 sequence: CASSSTMPDTQYF. CDR3 nucleotide sequence: TGTGCCAGCAGCTCTACTATGCCAGATACGCAGTATTTT.